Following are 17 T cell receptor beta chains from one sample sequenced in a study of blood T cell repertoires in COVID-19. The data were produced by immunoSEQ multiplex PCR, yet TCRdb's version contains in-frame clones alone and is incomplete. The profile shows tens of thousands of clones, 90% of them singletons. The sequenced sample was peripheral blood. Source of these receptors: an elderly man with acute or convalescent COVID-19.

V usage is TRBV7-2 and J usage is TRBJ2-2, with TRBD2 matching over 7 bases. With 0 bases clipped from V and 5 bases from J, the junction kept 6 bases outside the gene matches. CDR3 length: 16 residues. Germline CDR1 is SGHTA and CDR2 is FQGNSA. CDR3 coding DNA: TGTGCCAGCAGCTTAGCGTCGGGGGGTGGGACCGGGGAGCTGTTTTTT. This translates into CASSLASGGGTGELFF.

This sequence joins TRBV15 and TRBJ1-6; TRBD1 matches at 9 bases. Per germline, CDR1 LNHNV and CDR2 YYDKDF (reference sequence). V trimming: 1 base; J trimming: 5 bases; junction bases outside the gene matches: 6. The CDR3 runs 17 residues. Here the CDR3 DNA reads TGTGCCACCAGCAGAGCTGGGACAGGGTGGAATAATTCACCCCTCCACTTT. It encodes CATSRAGTGWNNSPLHF.

This CDR3 is CASSTGLNTEAFF. The CDR3 DNA sequence: TGTGCCAGCAGCACAGGTTTGAACACTGAAGCTTTCTTT. The chain is built from TRBV6-5 and TRBJ1-1; the D gene is possibly TRBD1 (5 bases). Germline CDR1 MNHEY, CDR2 SVGAGI. V was clipped by 6 bases and J by 0 bases, with 8 bases between them. The CDR3 is 13 amino acids.

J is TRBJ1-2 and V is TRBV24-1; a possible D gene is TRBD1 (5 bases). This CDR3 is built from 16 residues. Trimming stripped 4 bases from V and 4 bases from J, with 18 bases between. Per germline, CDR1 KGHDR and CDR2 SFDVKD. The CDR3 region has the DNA TGTGCCACCAGTGACACGAACGGACCAACAGGCTATGGCTACACCTTC. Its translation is CATSDTNGPTGYGYTF.

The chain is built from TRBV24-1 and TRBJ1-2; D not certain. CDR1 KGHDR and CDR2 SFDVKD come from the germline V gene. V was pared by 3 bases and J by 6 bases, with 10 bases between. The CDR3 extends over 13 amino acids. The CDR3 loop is CATSDAPEDGYTF. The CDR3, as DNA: TGTGCCACCAGTGATGCCCCGGAGGATGGCTACACCTTC.

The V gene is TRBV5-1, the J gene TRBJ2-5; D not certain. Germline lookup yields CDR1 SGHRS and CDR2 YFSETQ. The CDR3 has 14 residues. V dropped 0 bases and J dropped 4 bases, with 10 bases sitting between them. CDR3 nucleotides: TGCGCCAGCAGCTTGGCAGGTGCCGGAGAGACCCAGTACTTC. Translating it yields CASSLAGAGETQYF. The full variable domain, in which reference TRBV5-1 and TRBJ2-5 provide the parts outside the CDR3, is KAGVTQTPRYLIKTRGQQVTLSCSPISGHRSVSWYQQTPGQGLQFLFEYFSETQRNKGNFPGRFSGRQFSNSRSEMNVSTLELGDSALYLCASSLAGAGETQYFGPGTRLLVL.

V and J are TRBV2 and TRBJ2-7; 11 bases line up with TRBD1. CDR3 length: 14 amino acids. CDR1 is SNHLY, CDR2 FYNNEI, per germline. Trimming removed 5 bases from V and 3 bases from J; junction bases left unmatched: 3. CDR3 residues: CASSWTGGSYEQYF. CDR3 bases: TGTGCCAGCAGTTGGACAGGGGGCAGCTACGAGCAGTACTTC.

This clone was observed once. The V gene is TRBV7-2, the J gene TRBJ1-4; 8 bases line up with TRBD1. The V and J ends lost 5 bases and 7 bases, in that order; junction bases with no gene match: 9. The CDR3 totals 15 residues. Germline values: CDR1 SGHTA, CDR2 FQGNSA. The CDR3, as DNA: TGTGCCAGCAGCCGTTCAGGGGGCGCGAGTGAAAAACTGTTTTTT. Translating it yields CASSRSGGASEKLFF.

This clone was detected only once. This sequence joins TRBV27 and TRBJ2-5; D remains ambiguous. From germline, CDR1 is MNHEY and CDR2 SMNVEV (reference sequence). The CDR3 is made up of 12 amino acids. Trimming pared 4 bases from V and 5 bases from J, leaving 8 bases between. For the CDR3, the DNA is TGTGCCAGCAGTTCCCTCGGGGAGACCCAGTACTTC. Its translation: CASSSLGETQYF.

DNA for the CDR3: TGTGCCAGCTCACAGACTAGCGGGGGCACAGATACGCAGTATTTT. Protein product: CASSQTSGGTDTQYF. The J gene is TRBJ2-3, the V gene TRBV18; 11 bases align to TRBD2. J gave up 1 base and V 4 bases, and 1 base lay outside the gene matches. The CDR3 loop spans 15 amino acids. Germline V lookup: CDR1 KGHSH, CDR2 LQKENI.

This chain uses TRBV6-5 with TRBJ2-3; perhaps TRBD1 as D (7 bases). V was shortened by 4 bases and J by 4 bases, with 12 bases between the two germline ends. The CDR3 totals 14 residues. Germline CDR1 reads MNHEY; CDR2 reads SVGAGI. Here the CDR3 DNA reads TGTGCCAGCAGTTGGCAGGGGGAGGCAGATACGCAGTATTTT. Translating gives CASSWQGEADTQYF.

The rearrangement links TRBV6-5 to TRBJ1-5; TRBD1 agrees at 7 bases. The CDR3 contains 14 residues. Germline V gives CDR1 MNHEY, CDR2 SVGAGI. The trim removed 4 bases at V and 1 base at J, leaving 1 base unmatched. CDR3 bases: TGTGCCAGCAGTTCGGACAGGAGCAATCAGCCCCAGCATTTT. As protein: CASSSDRSNQPQHF.

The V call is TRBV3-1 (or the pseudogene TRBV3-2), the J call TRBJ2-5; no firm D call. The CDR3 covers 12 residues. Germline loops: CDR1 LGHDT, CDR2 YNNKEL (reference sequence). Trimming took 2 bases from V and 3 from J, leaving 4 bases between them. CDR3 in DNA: TGTGCCAGCAGCCAATATGAAGAGACCCAGTACTTC. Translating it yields CASSQYEETQYF.

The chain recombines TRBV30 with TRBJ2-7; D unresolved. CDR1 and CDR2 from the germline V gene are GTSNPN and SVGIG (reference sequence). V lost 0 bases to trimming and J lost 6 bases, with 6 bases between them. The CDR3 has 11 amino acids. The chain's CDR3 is CAWSVLSEQYF. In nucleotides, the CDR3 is TGTGCCTGGAGTGTACTCTCCGAGCAGTACTTC. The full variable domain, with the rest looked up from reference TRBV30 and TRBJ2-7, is SQTIHQWPATLVQPVGSPLSLECTVEGTSNPNLYWYRQAAGRGLQLLFYSVGIGQISSEVPQNLSASRPQDRQFILSSKKLLLSDSGFYLCAWSVLSEQYFGPGTRLTVT.

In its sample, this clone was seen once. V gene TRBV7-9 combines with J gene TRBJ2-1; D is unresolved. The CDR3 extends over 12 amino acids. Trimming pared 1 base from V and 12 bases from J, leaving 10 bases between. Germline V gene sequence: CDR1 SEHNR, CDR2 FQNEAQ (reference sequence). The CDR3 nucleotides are TGTGCCAGCAGCTTAGGGTTCCCCGGGCAGTTCTTC. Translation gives CASSLGFPGQFF.

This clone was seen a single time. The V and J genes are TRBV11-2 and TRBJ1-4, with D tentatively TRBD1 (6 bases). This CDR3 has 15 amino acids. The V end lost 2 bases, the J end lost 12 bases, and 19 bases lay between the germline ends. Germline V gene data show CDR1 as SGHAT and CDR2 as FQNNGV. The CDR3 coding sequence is TGTGCCAGCAGCTTAATCGTAGGGGGTGGTGGGCAACTGTTTTTT. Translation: CASSLIVGGGGQLFF.

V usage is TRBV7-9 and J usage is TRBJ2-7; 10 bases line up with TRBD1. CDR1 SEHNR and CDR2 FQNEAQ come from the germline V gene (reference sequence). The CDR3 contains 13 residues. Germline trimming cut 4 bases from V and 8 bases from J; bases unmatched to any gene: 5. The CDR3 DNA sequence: TGTGCCAGCAGCTCGGGACAGGGGTGGCAGCAGTACTTC. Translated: CASSSGQGWQQYF. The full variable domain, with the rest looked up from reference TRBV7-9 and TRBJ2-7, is DTGVSQNPRHKITKRGQNVTFRCDPISEHNRLYWYRQTLGQGPEFLTYFQNEAQLEKSRLLSDRFSAERPKGSFSTLEIQRTEQGDSAMYLCASSSGQGWQQYFGPGTRLTVT.